These 7 T cell receptor beta chains were sequenced from one sample in a study of cytomegalovirus exposure and HLA in healthy donors. Use of 60 Vbeta and 13 Jbeta primers characterized the PCR. Clones were read by immunoSEQ multiplex PCR, and TCRdb kept only the in-frame ones, dropping some. The table lists some 180,000 clones, roughly four fifths of them singletons. Sequenced material: PBMCs. These receptor sequences come from a man aged 25-45 years in good health and CMV-seronegative.

The gene calls are TRBV10-1 and TRBJ2-7; D is possibly TRBD1 (6 bases). Germline CDR1 is WNHNN and CDR2 is SYGVQD (reference sequence). The CDR3 is 14 residues long. V was shortened by 2 bases and J by 5 bases, with 13 bases between the two germline ends. CDR3 region: CASSEGGRGNEQYF. The CDR3 bases are TGCGCCAGCAGTGAGGGTGGCAGGGGAAACGAGCAGTACTTC.

This chain uses TRBV28 with TRBJ1-4; TRBD1 might be the D (6 bases). The CDR3 loop spans 17 amino acids. Deletions cut 3 bases from V and 0 bases from J, with 14 bases between. The germline gives CDR1 MDHEN, CDR2 SYDVKM. The CDR3 DNA is TGTGCCAGCAGTTTTAGGCCAGGGGCAGCAACTAATGAAAAACTGTTTTTT. It translates to CASSFRPGAATNEKLFF.

The CDR3 DNA sequence: TGTGCCAGCGGACTCGAGGGCGGCCCCTACGAGCAGTACTTC. This gives the protein CASGLEGGPYEQYF. This chain joins TRBV2 and TRBJ2-7; D is perhaps TRBD2 (5 bases). Germline lookup yields CDR1 SNHLY and CDR2 FYNNEI. This CDR3 comprises 14 residues. V lost 8 bases and J lost 2, with 16 bases in between.

In this sample, this clone turned up a few times. This chain links TRBV7-7 with TRBJ2-1, with unresolved D. The CDR3 covers 15 residues. V shed 3 bases and J shed 0 bases, with 9 bases lying between them. The germline gives CDR1 SSHAT, CDR2 FNYEAQ (reference sequence). The CDR3 protein is CASSFADSSYNEQFF. Here the CDR3 DNA reads TGTGCCAGCAGCTTCGCGGATAGCTCCTACAATGAGCAGTTCTTC. The whole variable domain, remainder taken from reference TRBV7-7 and TRBJ2-1, is GAGVSQSPRYKVTKRGQDVTLRCDPISSHATLYWYQQALGQGPEFLTYFNYEAQPDKSGLPSDRFSAERPEGSISTLTIQRTEQRDSAMYRCASSFADSSYNEQFFGPGTRLTVL.

The chain employs TRBV6-5 and TRBJ1-2; no clear D gene. The V gene's germline CDR1 is MNHEY and CDR2 SVGAGI. The CDR3 spans 12 residues. Trimming left V 4 bases short and J 3 bases short, with 6 bases between. The chain's CDR3 is CASSSSDYGYTF. CDR3 sequence (DNA): TGTGCCAGCAGTTCGTCAGACTATGGCTACACCTTC.

The chain employs TRBV9 and TRBJ2-1; TRBD2 aligns across 9 bases. Trimming removed 3 bases from V and 0 bases from J; junction bases left unmatched: 4. The germline CDR1 and CDR2 sequences are SGDLS and YYNGEE. There are 16 residues in the CDR3. The CDR3 region is CASSATSGYSYNEQFF. For the CDR3, the DNA is TGTGCCAGCAGCGCCACTAGCGGGTACTCCTACAATGAGCAGTTCTTC.

The chain couples TRBV27 to TRBJ1-2, with D unresolved. The CDR3 has 17 amino acids. CDR1 and CDR2 (germline): MNHEY, SMNVEV (reference sequence). V lost 6 bases to trimming and J lost 4 bases, with 24 bases between them. The CDR3 DNA sequence: TGTGCCAGCAGGCTAACGCCCGCCGGAAATTCGGGCTATGGCTACACCTTC. Its protein is CASRLTPAGNSGYGYTF.